These 18 T cell receptor beta chains share one sample of origin, sequenced in a study of cytomegalovirus exposure and HLA in healthy donors. With 60 Vbeta and 13 Jbeta primers, the PCR was carried out. Using immunoSEQ multiplex PCR, the repertoire was profiled, and TCRdb retains in-frame clones only, with some absent. The table records around 93,000 clones, 82% of them present only once. Sequencing was carried out using PBMCs. These receptors came from a man aged 30 to 39 in good health and CMV-seropositive.

V and J are TRBV30 and TRBJ1-5; TRBD1 matches at 9 bases. There are 16 residues in the CDR3. Germline-derived CDR1 and CDR2 are GTSNPN and SVGIG (reference sequence). After removal of 1 base from V and 1 base from J, the junction contained 5 bases not matched to a gene. The CDR3 region is CAWSGQGGRSNQPQHF. As DNA, the CDR3 is TGTGCCTGGAGTGGACAGGGGGGTCGGAGCAATCAGCCCCAGCATTTT.

V gene TRBV4-1 combines with J gene TRBJ2-2, with D maybe TRBD2 (6 bases). This CDR3 spans 15 amino acids. Between the trimmed V and J ends, which lost 4 bases and 4 bases, there was a span of 13 bases. Germline-derived CDR1 and CDR2 are MGHRA and YSYEKL. This CDR3 reads CASSRGESGTGELFF. CDR3 nucleotide sequence: TGCGCCAGCAGCCGGGGGGAGTCGGGCACCGGGGAGCTGTTTTTT.

The rearrangement links TRBV6-5 to TRBJ2-1; unclear D gene. CDR1 and CDR2 (germline): MNHEY, SVGAGI. The CDR3 runs 14 residues. Trimming stripped 4 bases from V and 12 bases from J, with 19 bases between. CDR3 amino acids: CASSSSPVKGGQFF. The DNA for the CDR3 is TGTGCCAGCAGTTCAAGCCCGGTAAAAGGCGGGCAGTTCTTC.

This clone was observed a handful of times. This rearrangement joins TRBV4-2 to TRBJ1-4, with 7 bases aligning to TRBD1. V dropped 6 bases and J dropped 8; count of bases not matched to a gene: 6. Germline CDR1 and CDR2: LGHNA and YNFKEQ. The length of the CDR3 is 13 residues. CDR3 nucleotides: TGTGCCAGCAGGACAGGGTTAACGGAAAAACTGTTTTTT. Translating gives CASRTGLTEKLFF.

V gene TRBV9 combines with J gene TRBJ2-7; D ambiguous. Germline V CDR1 and CDR2: SGDLS, YYNGEE. Trimming left V 0 bases short and J 6 bases short, with 16 bases between. This CDR3 contains 15 residues. The CDR3 DNA reads as TGTGCCAGCAGCGTAGGTTCGGAGAGGCTGGGCGAGCAGTACTTC. It translates to CASSVGSERLGEQYF.

The J gene is TRBJ2-7, the V gene TRBV7-2, with D possibly being TRBD1 (5 bases). The germline gives CDR1 SGHTA, CDR2 FQGNSA. The V end lost 1 base, the J end lost 2 bases, and 12 bases lay between the germline ends. The CDR3 length is 15 residues. CDR3 in DNA: TGTGCCAGCAGCTTAGGGGGCGGCAGGGCCTACGAGCAGTACTTC. Its protein product is CASSLGGGRAYEQYF.

The DNA of the CDR3 is TGTGCCAGCAGTGAAATCGGTTACGAGGGTGGGTTCTTC. Residues: CASSEIGYEGGFF. The chain is built from TRBV25-1 and TRBJ2-1, with TRBD2 as a possible D gene (5 bases). CDR1 MGHDK and CDR2 SYGVNS come from the germline V gene. V was cut by 2 bases and J by 15 bases, with 17 bases left in between. This CDR3 is built from 13 residues.

This clone has only one observation. The V gene is TRBV15, the J gene TRBJ1-2, with D hard to call. The V end lost 1 base, the J end lost 2 bases, and 8 bases lay between the germline ends. The germline gives CDR1 LNHNV, CDR2 YYDKDF (reference sequence). The CDR3 has 14 amino acids. DNA of the CDR3: TGTGCCACCAGCAGAGTGACGGGAAACTATGGCTACACCTTC. Encoded protein: CATSRVTGNYGYTF.

The genes are TRBV5-1 and TRBJ2-5; 8 bases line up with TRBD2. The assigned J gene may be wrong: the sequence end matches TRBJ2-7 better. CDR3 length: 16 amino acids. CDR1 is SGHRS and CDR2 is YFSETQ in the germline V gene. Here the CDR3 DNA reads TGCGCCAGCAGCTTGGAACTAGCGGTGAGCTCCTACGAGCAGTACTTC. Translation gives CASSLELAVSSYEQYF.

CDR3 nucleotides: TGTGCCAGCAGCCAAGAGGCCACAGCCCTTAACTATGGCTACACCTTC. Amino acid sequence: CASSQEATALNYGYTF. This chain links TRBV14 with TRBJ1-2; D is ambiguous. Trimming left V 0 bases short and J 1 base short, with 12 bases between. The CDR3 totals 16 residues. CDR1 is SGHDN and CDR2 is FVKESK in the germline V gene.

The J gene is TRBJ2-7, the V gene TRBV5-1, with a weak D call TRBD2 (5 bases). This CDR3 region has 19 residues. CDR1 is SGHRS, CDR2 YFSETQ, per germline. Trimming shortened V by 3 bases and J by 2 bases, and 27 bases separated the two germline ends. The CDR3 loop is CASSYPPLDEGFSPYEQYF. Here the CDR3 DNA reads TGCGCCAGCAGCTACCCCCCATTGGACGAGGGTTTCAGTCCCTACGAGCAGTACTTC. Combining the CDR3 with reference TRBV5-1 and TRBJ2-7 gives the whole variable domain KAGVTQTPRYLIKTRGQQVTLSCSPISGHRSVSWYQQTPGQGLQFLFEYFSETQRNKGNFPGRFSGRQFSNSRSEMNVSTLELGDSALYLCASSYPPLDEGFSPYEQYFGPGTRLTVT.

The chain recombines TRBV7-6 with TRBJ2-1; D unresolved. This CDR3 region has 11 residues. Trimming removed 5 bases at V and 4 bases at J, with 3 bases between. In germline, CDR1 is SGHVS, CDR2 FNYEAQ. CDR3 in DNA: TGTGCCAGCAGCGCGTACAATGAGCAGTTCTTC. It specifies CASSAYNEQFF. Looking up the rest from reference TRBV7-6 and TRBJ2-1 gives the full variable domain: GAGVSQSPRYKVTKRGQDVALRCDPISGHVSLYWYRQALGQGPEFLTYFNYEAQQDKSGLPNDRFSAERPEGSISTLTIQRTEQRDSAMYRCASSAYNEQFFGPGTRLTVL.

The rearrangement uses TRBV6-5 and TRBJ2-1, with D perhaps matching TRBD2 (5 bases). Germline V CDR1 and CDR2: MNHEY, SVGAGI. The CDR3 contains 16 residues. Trimming removed 0 bases at V and 5 bases at J, with 14 bases between. The CDR3 nucleotides are TGTGCCAGCAGTTACTCGAAAAATCTCGGGAACAATGAGCAGTTCTTC. Its translation is CASSYSKNLGNNEQFF.

This clone was counted a few times. The rearrangement links TRBV27 to TRBJ1-1, with 10 bases aligning to TRBD1. This CDR3 is 17 amino acids long. V trimming: 5 bases; J trimming: 6 bases; junction bases outside the gene matches: 15. CDR1 is MNHEY and CDR2 is SMNVEV in the germline V gene (reference sequence). The CDR3 DNA is TGTGCCAGCAGTAAAGGGACAGGGGCTGTGGGGTTGGCTGAAGCTTTCTTT. Translation gives CASSKGTGAVGLAEAFF.

The V call is TRBV12-5, the J call TRBJ2-1, with 7 bases aligning to TRBD2. The J segment lost 4 bases and the V segment lost 6 bases, leaving 15 bases of the junction unmatched. The CDR3 spans 17 residues. Germline CDR1 LGHNT, CDR2 FRNRAP. CDR3 region: CASGPPNGRGGYNEQFF. The CDR3 region has the DNA TGTGCTAGTGGCCCCCCGAATGGGCGCGGGGGTTACAATGAGCAGTTCTTC.

J is TRBJ2-3 and V is TRBV28; 7 positions agree with TRBD2. CDR3 length: 16 amino acids. Germline-derived CDR1 and CDR2 are MDHEN and SYDVKM. J was trimmed by 0 bases and V by 4 bases; bases with no gene match: 7. This CDR3 is CASSWGGAASTDTQYF. The CDR3 DNA reads as TGTGCCAGCAGTTGGGGGGGAGCGGCTAGCACAGATACGCAGTATTTT.

V is TRBV18 and J is TRBJ2-7, with 13 positions matching TRBD2. CDR1 is KGHSH, CDR2 LQKENI, per germline. CDR3 length: 17 residues. Losses at the gene ends were 3 bases for V and 0 bases for J; bases not matched to a gene: 5. The CDR3 DNA is TGTGCCAGCTCACCCGGGACTAGCGGGGTGAGCTCCTACGAGCAGTACTTC. It specifies CASSPGTSGVSSYEQYF.

The chain employs TRBV28 and TRBJ2-5; the match to TRBD1 covers 7 bases. The J call is doubtful: the DNA matches TRBJ2-7 better. This CDR3 comprises 15 residues. The germline CDR1 and CDR2 sequences are MDHEN and SYDVKM. The CDR3 bases are TGTGCCAGCAGTAAGCCGGGACAGAGGAACTACGAGCAGTACTTC. It codes for CASSKPGQRNYEQYF.